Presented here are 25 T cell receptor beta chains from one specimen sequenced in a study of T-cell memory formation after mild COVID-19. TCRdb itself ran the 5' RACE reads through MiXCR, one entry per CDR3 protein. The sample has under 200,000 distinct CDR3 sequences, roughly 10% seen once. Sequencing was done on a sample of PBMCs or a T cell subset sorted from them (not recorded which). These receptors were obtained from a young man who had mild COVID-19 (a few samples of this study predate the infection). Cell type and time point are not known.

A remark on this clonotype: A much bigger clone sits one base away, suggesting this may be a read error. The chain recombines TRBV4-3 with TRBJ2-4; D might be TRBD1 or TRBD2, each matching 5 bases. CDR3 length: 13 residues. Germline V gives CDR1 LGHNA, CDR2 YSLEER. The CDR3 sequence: CDSSPEWGFIQYF. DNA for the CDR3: TGCGACAGCAGCCCCGAATGGGGGTTCATTCAGTACTTC.

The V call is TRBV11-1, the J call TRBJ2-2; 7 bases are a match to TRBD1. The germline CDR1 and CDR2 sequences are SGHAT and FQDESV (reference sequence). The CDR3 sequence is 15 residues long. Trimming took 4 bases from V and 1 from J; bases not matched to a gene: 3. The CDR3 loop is CASSSRQGNTGELFF. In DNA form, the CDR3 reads TGTGCCAGCAGCTCCCGACAGGGGAACACCGGGGAGCTGTTTTTT.

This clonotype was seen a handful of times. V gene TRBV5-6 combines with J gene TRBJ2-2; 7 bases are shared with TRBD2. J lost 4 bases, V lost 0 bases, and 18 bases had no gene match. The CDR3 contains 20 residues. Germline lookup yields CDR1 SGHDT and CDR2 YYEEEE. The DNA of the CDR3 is TGTGCCAGCAGCTTGGCCCCTCCGTGGGAGGGTAAGGAGTCCACCGGGGAGCTGTTTTTT. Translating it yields CASSLAPPWEGKESTGELFF.

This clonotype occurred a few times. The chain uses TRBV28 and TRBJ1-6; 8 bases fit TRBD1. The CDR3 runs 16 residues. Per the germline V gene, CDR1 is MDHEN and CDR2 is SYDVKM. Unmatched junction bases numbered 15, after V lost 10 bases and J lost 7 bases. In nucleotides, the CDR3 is TGTGCCACCAGCTTGACCGGGACAGGCCTCAATTCACCCCTCCACTTT. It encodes CATSLTGTGLNSPLHF.

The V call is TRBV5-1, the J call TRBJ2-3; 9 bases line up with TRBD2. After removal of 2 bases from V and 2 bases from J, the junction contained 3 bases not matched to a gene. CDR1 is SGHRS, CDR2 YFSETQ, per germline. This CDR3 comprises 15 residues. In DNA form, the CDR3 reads TGCGCCAGCAGCTTAAGGACTAGCGACACAGATACGCAGTATTTT. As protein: CASSLRTSDTDTQYF.

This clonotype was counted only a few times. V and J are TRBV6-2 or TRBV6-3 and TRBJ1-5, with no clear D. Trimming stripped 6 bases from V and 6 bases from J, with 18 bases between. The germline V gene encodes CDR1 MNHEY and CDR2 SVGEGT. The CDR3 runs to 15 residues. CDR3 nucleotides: TGTGCCAGCAGCACCCCGTCAGCGGCCGGTCAGCCCCAGCATTTT. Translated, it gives CASSTPSAAGQPQHF.

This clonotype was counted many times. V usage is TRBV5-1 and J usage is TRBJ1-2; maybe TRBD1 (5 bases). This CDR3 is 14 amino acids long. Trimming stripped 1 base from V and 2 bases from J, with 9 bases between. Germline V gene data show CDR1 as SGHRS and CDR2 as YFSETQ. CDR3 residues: CASSLSPGNYGYTF. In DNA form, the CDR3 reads TGCGCCAGCAGCTTGTCCCCAGGGAACTATGGCTACACCTTC.

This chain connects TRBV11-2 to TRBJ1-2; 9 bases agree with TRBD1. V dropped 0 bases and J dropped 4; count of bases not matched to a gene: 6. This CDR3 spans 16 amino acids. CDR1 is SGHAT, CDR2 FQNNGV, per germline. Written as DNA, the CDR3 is TGTGCCAGCAGCTTAGATTCGGGGACAGGGACCTATGGCTACACCTTC. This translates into CASSLDSGTGTYGYTF.

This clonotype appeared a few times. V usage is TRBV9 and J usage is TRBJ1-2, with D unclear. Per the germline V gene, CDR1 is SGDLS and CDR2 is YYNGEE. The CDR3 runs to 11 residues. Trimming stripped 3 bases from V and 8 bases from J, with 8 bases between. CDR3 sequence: CASSDQAGYTF. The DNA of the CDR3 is TGTGCCAGCAGCGACCAAGCCGGCTACACCTTC.

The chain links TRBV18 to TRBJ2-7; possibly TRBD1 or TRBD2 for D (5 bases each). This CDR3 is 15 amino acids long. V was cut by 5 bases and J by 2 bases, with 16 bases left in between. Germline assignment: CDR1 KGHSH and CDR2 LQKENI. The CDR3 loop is CASSKTAGETYEQYF. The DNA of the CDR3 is TGTGCCAGCTCAAAGACAGCCGGGGAAACCTACGAGCAGTACTTC.

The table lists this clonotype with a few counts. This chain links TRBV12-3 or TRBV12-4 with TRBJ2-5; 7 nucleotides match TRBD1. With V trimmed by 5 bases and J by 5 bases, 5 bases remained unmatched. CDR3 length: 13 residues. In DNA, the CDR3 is TGTGCCAGCAGTAGGGGGCCCCGGGAGACCCAGTACTTC. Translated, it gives CASSRGPRETQYF.

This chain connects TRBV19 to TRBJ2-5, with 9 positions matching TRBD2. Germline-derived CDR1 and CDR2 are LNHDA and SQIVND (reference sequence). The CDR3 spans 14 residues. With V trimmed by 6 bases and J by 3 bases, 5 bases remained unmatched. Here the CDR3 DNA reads TGTGCCAGTAGGCCTAGCGGGGAGGAAGAGACCCAGTACTTC. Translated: CASRPSGEEETQYF. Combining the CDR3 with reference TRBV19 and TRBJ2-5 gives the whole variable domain DGGITQSPKYLFRKEGQNVTLSCEQNLNHDAMYWYRQDPGQGLRLIYYSQIVNDFQKGDIAEGYSVSREKKESFPLTVTSAQKNPTAFYLCASRPSGEEETQYFGPGTRLLVL.

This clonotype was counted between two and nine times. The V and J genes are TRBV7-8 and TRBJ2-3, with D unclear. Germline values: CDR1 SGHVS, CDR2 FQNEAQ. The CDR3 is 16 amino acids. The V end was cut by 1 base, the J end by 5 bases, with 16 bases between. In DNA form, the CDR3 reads TGTGCCAGCAGCTTAGATCAGCCTCGCCCCGGAGATACGCAGTATTTT. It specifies CASSLDQPRPGDTQYF.

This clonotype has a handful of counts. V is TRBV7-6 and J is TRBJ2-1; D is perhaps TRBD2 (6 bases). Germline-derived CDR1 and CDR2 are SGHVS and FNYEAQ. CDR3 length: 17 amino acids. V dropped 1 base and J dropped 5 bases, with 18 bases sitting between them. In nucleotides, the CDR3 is TGTGCCAGCAGCTTAGAGAGGCGGGGCCGCCACAACAATGAGCAGTTCTTC. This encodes CASSLERRGRHNNEQFF.

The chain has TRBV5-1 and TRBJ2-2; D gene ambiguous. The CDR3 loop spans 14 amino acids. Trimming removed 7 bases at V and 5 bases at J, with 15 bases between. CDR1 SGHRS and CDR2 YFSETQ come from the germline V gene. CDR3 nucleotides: TGCGCCAGCGCTCCTGGGGAAGGGACCGGGGAGCTGTTTTTT. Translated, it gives CASAPGEGTGELFF.

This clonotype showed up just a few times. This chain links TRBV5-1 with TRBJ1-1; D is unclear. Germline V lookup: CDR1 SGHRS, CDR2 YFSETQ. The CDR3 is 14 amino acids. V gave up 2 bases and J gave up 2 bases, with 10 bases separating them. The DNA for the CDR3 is TGCGCCAGCAGCTTTGTCAGCACCAACACTGAAGCTTTCTTT. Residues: CASSFVSTNTEAFF.

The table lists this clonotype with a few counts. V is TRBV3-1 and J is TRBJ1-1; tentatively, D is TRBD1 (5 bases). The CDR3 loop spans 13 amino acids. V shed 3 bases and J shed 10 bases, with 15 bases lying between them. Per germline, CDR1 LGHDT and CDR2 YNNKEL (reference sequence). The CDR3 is CASSHDGGVGAFF. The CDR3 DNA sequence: TGTGCCAGCAGCCACGACGGGGGAGTAGGAGCTTTCTTT.

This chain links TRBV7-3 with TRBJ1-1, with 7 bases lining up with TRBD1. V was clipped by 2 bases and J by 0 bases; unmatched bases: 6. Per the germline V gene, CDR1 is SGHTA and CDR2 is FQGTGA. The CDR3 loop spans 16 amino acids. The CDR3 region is CASSLFGTDLNTEAFF. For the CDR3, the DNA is TGTGCCAGCAGCTTATTCGGGACAGACTTGAACACTGAAGCTTTCTTT.

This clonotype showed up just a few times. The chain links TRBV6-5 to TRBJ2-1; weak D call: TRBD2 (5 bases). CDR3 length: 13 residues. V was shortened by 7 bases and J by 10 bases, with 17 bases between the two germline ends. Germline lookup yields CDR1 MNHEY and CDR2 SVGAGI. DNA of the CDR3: TGTGCCAGCACCTCTCGGGGTTTTGGCGAGCAGTTCTTC. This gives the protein CASTSRGFGEQFF.

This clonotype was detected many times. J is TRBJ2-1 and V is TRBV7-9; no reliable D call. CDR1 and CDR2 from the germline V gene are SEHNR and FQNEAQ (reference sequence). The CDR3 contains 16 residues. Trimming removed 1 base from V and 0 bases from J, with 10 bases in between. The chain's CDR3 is CASSLVSLSSYNEQFF. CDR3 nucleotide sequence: TGTGCCAGCAGCTTAGTCTCCCTCAGCTCCTACAATGAGCAGTTCTTC.

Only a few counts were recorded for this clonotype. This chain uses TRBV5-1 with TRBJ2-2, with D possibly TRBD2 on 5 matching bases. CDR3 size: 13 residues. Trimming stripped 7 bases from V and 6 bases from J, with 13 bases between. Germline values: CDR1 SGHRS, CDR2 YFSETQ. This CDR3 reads CASGQEEAGELFF. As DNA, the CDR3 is TGCGCCAGCGGGCAGGAGGAGGCCGGGGAGCTGTTTTTT.

CDR3 DNA: TGTGCCAGCATGGCGGGGGCTTTCACTGAAGCTTTCTTT. It is translated as CASMAGAFTEAFF. The V and J genes are TRBV5-6 and TRBJ1-1; tentatively, D is TRBD1 (6 bases). This CDR3 region has 13 residues. CDR1 and CDR2 from the germline V gene are SGHDT and YYEEEE. The V end was cut by 6 bases, the J end by 4 bases, with 13 bases between. The whole variable domain, remainder taken from reference TRBV5-6 and TRBJ1-1, is DAGVTQSPTHLIKTRGQQVTLRCSPKSGHDTVSWYQQALGQGPQFIFQYYEEEERQRGNFPDRFSGHQFPNYSSELNVNALLLGDSALYLCASMAGAFTEAFFGQGTRLTVV.

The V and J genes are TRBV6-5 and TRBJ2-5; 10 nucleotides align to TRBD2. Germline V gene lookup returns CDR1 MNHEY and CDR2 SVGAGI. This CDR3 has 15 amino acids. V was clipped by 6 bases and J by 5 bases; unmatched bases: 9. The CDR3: CASRTTAGGPETQYF. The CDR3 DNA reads TGTGCCAGCAGGACAACAGCGGGGGGGCCGGAGACCCAGTACTTC.

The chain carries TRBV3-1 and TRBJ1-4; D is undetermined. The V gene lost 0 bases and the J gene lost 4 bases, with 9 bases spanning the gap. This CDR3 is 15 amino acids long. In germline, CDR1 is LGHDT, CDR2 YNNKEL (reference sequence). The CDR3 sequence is CASSQENRFNEKLFF. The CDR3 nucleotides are TGTGCCAGCAGCCAAGAAAACCGGTTTAATGAAAAACTGTTTTTT.

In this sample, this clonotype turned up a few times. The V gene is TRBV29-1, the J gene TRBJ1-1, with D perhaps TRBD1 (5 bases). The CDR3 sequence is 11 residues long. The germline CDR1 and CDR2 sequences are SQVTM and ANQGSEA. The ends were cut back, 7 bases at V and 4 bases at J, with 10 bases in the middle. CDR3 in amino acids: CSACGGTEAFF. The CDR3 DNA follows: TGCAGCGCCTGTGGGGGCACTGAAGCTTTCTTT. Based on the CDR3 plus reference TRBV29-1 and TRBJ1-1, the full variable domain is SAVISQKPSRDICQRGTSLTIQCQVDSQVTMMFWYRQQPGQSLTLIATANQGSEATYESGFVIDKFPISRPNLTFSTLTVSNMSPEDSSIYLCSACGGTEAFFGQGTRLTVV.